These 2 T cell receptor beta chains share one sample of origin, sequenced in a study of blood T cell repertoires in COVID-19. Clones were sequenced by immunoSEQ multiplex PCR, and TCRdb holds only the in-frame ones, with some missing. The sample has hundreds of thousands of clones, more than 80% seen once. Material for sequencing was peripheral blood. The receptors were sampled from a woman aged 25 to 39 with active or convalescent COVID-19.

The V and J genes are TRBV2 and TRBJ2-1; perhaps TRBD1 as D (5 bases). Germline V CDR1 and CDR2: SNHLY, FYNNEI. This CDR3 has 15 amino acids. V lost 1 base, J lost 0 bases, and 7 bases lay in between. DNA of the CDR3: TGTGCCAGCAGTGAAGACAGGAGCTCCTACAATGAGCAGTTCTTC. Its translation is CASSEDRSSYNEQFF.

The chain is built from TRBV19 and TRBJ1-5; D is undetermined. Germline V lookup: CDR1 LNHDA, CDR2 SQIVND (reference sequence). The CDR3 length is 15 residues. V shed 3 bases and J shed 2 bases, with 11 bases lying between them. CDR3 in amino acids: CASSMQQAGNQPQHF. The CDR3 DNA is TGTGCCAGTAGTATGCAGCAGGCTGGCAATCAGCCCCAGCATTTT.